The entry below describes one TCR beta chain. The antigen is unknown. This specimen comes from a study of cytomegalovirus exposure and HLA in healthy donors. The PCR used 60 Vbeta and 13 Jbeta primers. Sequenced by immunoSEQ multiplex PCR; TCRdb stores in-frame clones only, minus some. The repertoire holds tens of thousands of clones, 60% to 80% seen once, with 2% to 2.5% in the top ten. General study findings and limits: It was in a later analysis that TCR association rates were seen to vary by HLA locus, highest for DRB1 and lowest for HLA-C. A missense DCLRE1C variant was associated with V- and J-gene trimming of TCR beta chains in a later analysis, and an independent cohort replicated the association.

Germline CDR1 and CDR2: MDHEN and SYDVKM. This CDR3 spans 10 amino acids. Trimming took 8 bases from V and 7 from J, leaving 8 bases between them. The source material was PBMCs. The gene calls are TRBV28 and TRBJ1-2; D perhaps matches TRBD1 (5 bases). This sequence was found in a man aged 40-55 years in good health and CMV-seronegative. This CDR3 is CASSGFGYTF. CDR3 bases: TGTGCCAGCTCAGGGTTTGGCTACACCTTC.